Listed below are T cell receptor beta chains from one sample, sequenced in a study of T cell responses to AZD1222 COVID-19 vaccine. Assay used: immunoSEQ multiplex PCR; TCRdb lists only in-frame clones, some missing. The data show roughly 100,000 clones, approximately 90% seen once. The sequencing used peripheral blood, collected 28 days after the second AZD1222 dose. The source of these receptors is an adult who received the AZD1222 COVID-19 vaccine. The CDR3 runs from the conserved cysteine through the conserved F or W. Fields, in order: clone size, D gene, V gene, J gene, CDR3 DNA, CDR3 protein. The D gene is left open where the match is weak. A clone size is listed for some rows: how often the clone was seen (once, few, many), or a class if it is expanded.

>NA|NA|TRBV9|TRBJ2-2
TGTGCCAGCAGCGTAGACGGGACGGCGACCGGGGAGCTGTTTTTT
CASSVDGTATGELFF
>NA|NA|TRBV5-4|TRBJ2-4
TGTGCCAGCAGCAGCCCGGGCAGCGCCGCAAACATTCAGTACTTC
CASSSPGSAANIQYF
>NA|TRBD2|TRBV19|TRBJ2-3
TGTGCCAGTAGAGAGGAGGGACTAGCGCGAGGGGCCACAGATACGCAGTATTTT
CASREEGLARGATDTQYF
>NA|NA|TRBV6-5|TRBJ2-7
TGTGCCAGCGAAGTGTGGGGCTACGAGCAGTACTTC
CASEVWGYEQYF
>NA|NA|TRBV5-6|TRBJ1-6
TGTGCCAGCAGCTCTCTCCCGGGGACTAATAATTCACCCCTCCACTTT
CASSSLPGTNNSPLHF
>NA|TRBD1|TRBV6-1|TRBJ1-5
TGTGCCAGCAGTGGGGGGACAGGGGGCTGGCAGCCCCAGCATTTT
CASSGGTGGWQPQHF
>NA|NA|TRBV4-1|TRBJ2-7
TGCGCCAGCAGCCAAGTGCCAGCTACCTACGAGCAGTACTTC
CASSQVPATYEQYF
>once|NA|TRBV15|TRBJ1-5
TGTGCCACCAGCAGAGATTGGGGCGGCAATCAGCCCCAGCATTTT
CATSRDWGGNQPQHF
>NA|NA|TRBV15|TRBJ2-7
TGTGCCACCAGCCTATCGGGCGGGATCCCCTACGAGCAGTACTTC
CATSLSGGIPYEQYF
>NA|NA|TRBV28|TRBJ2-6
TGTGCCAGCAGTCAAACATGGGGTCCCGGCTCTGGGGCCAACGTCCTGACTTTC
CASSQTWGPGSGANVLTF
>NA|TRBD1|TRBV7-8|TRBJ2-2
TGTGCCAGCAGCTCGTACCGGGACAGCGCGAACACCGGGGAGCTGTTTTTT
CASSSYRDSANTGELFF
>NA|TRBD2|TRBV28|TRBJ2-1
TGTGCCAGCAGTTTAAGGCGGGAGGGCCCCGATGAGCAGTTCTTC
CASSLRREGPDEQFF
>NA|NA|TRBV15|TRBJ1-6
TGTGCCACCAGCGTTGGGTCCCCGATTGGTAATTCACCCCTCCACTTT
CATSVGSPIGNSPLHF
>NA|NA|TRBV7-9|TRBJ2-5
TGTGCCAGCAGCCCACGGACGGGACAAGAGACCCAGTACTTC
CASSPRTGQETQYF
>NA|NA|TRBV6-5|TRBJ1-2
TGTGCCAGCAGTTACTCGTCTGCGGGAGGCTATGGCTACACCTTC
CASSYSSAGGYGYTF
>few|TRBD1|TRBV11-2|TRBJ2-7
TGTGCCAGCAGCGGAGGGGGACAGGGCTCCTACGAGCAGTACTTC
CASSGGGQGSYEQYF
>NA|TRBD1|TRBV28|TRBJ2-3
TGTGCCAGCAGTTTATTCGACAGGGTCCTCAGCACAGATACGCAGTATTTT
CASSLFDRVLSTDTQYF
>NA|TRBD2|TRBV28|TRBJ2-7
TGTGCCAGCAGTCGGGGGGGGACCCCCGGGGAGCAGTACTTC
CASSRGGTPGEQYF
>NA|TRBD2|TRBV7-9|TRBJ2-7
TGTGCCAGCAGCTTAGCGGGGGGGAGCTACGAGCAGTACTTC
CASSLAGGSYEQYF
>NA|NA|TRBV19|TRBJ2-6
TGTGCCAGTAGTATGGGACAAAGCTCTGGGGCCAACGTCCTGACTTTC
CASSMGQSSGANVLTF
>once|TRBD2|TRBV4-1|TRBJ2-4
TGCGCCAGCAGCCAAGAGCTAGCGGGACGGGCCAAAAACATTCAGTACTTC
CASSQELAGRAKNIQYF
>NA|NA|TRBV6-6|TRBJ1-3
TGTGCCAGCAGTTACGCTCAGGTCTCTGGAAACACCATATATTTT
CASSYAQVSGNTIYF
>NA|TRBD1|TRBV6-5|TRBJ2-2
TGTGCCAGCAGCCCAGGGACAGGGGTCACCGGGGAGCTGTTTTTT
CASSPGTGVTGELFF
>NA|TRBD1|TRBV3-1/TRBV3-2|TRBJ2-7
TGTGCCAGCAGCCAAAGGGGGCACTCCTACGAGCAGTACTTC
CASSQRGHSYEQYF
>NA|NA|TRBV9|TRBJ1-2
TGTGCCAGCAGCGTAGAGTACAGGGCGGACTATGGCTACACCTTC
CASSVEYRADYGYTF
>once|NA|TRBV28|TRBJ2-7
TGTGCCAGCAAGACTGGAGCCTACGAGCAGTACTTC
CASKTGAYEQYF
>NA|NA|TRBV9|TRBJ2-3
TGTGCCAGCAGCTTCCGTTTGGGCACAGATACGCAGTATTTT
CASSFRLGTDTQYF
>NA|TRBD2|TRBV5-4|TRBJ2-5
TGTGCCAGCAGCGGGGGACTAGCGGGAGGGACTCAAGAGACCCAGTACTTC
CASSGGLAGGTQETQYF
>NA|NA|TRBV19|TRBJ2-2
TGTGCCAGTAGTATAGCTATCCACACCGGGGAGCTGTTTTTT
CASSIAIHTGELFF
>NA|NA|TRBV19|TRBJ2-7
TGTGCCAGTAGTCAAGCAGGAGCCTTGGGTACGTACGAGCAGTACTTC
CASSQAGALGTYEQYF
>NA|NA|TRBV7-8|TRBJ2-1
TGTGCCAGCAGCAACGGAGCGGAGGGGAATGAGCAGTTCTTC
CASSNGAEGNEQFF
>NA|NA|TRBV9|TRBJ1-3
TGTGCCAGCAGCGGTAACACCATATATTTT
CASSGNTIYF
>NA|NA|TRBV28|TRBJ2-7
TGTGCCAGCAAGGGGACCTGGAACGAGCAGTACTTC
CASKGTWNEQYF
>NA|TRBD1|TRBV7-9|TRBJ1-6
TGTGCCAGCAGCTTAGGAGACAGGGATAATTCACCCCTCCACTTT
CASSLGDRDNSPLHF
>NA|TRBD1|TRBV6-5|TRBJ2-3
TGTGCCAGCACCAGGGGGCTTGGCACAGATACGCAGTATTTT
CASTRGLGTDTQYF
>NA|NA|TRBV10-3|TRBJ1-2
TGTGCCATCAGTGAAGAGGAGGTCTATGGCTACACCTTC
CAISEEEVYGYTF
>NA|NA|TRBV3-1/TRBV3-2|TRBJ1-6
TGTGCCAGCAGCCAGTCTTCACAGGGATCACCCCTCCACTTT
CASSQSSQGSPLHF
>NA|NA|TRBV10-3|TRBJ2-7
TGTGCCATTAGAGACGGAAACTCCTACGAGCAGTACTTC
CAIRDGNSYEQYF
>NA|TRBD2|TRBV27|TRBJ2-7
TGTGCCAGCAGTCCCGGACTAGCGGGAGGGACGTACGAGCAGTACTTC
CASSPGLAGGTYEQYF
>NA|TRBD1|TRBV19|TRBJ2-7
TGTGCCAGTAGTCCGGGACAGGGGGAGCAGGAGGAGCAGTACTTC
CASSPGQGEQEEQYF
>NA|NA|TRBV28|TRBJ2-7
TGTGCCAGCAGCCCGGGGTGGGGGACGGGTTACGAGCAGTACTTC
CASSPGWGTGYEQYF
>NA|TRBD2|TRBV5-4|TRBJ2-7
TGTGCCAGCAGCTTGTGGGCTAGCGGGAGTTACGAGCAGTACTTC
CASSLWASGSYEQYF
>NA|TRBD2|TRBV19|TRBJ2-2
TGTGCCAGTAGTACTACCACTAGCGGGAGAGGCTGGGGGGAGCTGTTTTTT
CASSTTTSGRGWGELFF
>NA|TRBD2|TRBV10-1|TRBJ2-1
TGCGCCAGCAGTCCCCATACTAGCGGGACGAATGAGCAGTTCTTC
CASSPHTSGTNEQFF